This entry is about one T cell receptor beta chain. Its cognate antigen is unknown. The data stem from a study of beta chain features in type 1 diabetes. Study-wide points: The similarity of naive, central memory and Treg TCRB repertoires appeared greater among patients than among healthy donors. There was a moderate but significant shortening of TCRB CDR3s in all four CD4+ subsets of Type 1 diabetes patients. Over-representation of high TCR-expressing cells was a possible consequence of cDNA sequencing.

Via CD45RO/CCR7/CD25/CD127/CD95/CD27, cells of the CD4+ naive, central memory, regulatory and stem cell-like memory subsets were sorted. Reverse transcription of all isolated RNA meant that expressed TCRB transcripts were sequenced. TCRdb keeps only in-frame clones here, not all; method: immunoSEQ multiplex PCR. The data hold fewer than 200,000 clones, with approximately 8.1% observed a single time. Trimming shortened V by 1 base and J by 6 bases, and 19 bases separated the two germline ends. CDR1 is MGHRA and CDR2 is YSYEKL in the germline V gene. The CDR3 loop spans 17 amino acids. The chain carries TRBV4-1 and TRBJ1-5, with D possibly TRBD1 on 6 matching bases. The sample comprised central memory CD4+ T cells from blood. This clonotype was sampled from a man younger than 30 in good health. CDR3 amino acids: CASSQANLGGVGQPQHF. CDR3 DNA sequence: TGCGCCAGCAGCCAAGCAAATTTAGGGGGGGTAGGTCAGCCCCAGCATTTT.